This T cell receptor (beta chain) was obtained from a study of OX40 agonist ivuxolimab in advanced cancers. Study outcomes and limitations: Low normalized clonal expansion also occurred in some nonresponding patients.

Data came from immunoSEQ multiplex PCR; TCRdb stores just in-frame clones and leaves some out. The sample shows 96,000 or so clones, 70% to 85% of them seen only once. Germline V gene data show CDR1 as MNHNY and CDR2 as SVGAGI (reference sequence). This CDR3 is 15 amino acids long. V gave up 5 bases and J gave up 6 bases; unmatched junction bases: 9. Concerning this clone: Its cognate antigen is unknown.

The rearrangement joins TRBV6-6 to TRBJ2-1; 8 bases agree with TRBD1. The sample consisted of CD4+ or CD8+ T cells sorted from blood, taken in a trial of the OX40 agonist ivuxolimab. The receptor was isolated from an adult with an advanced solid tumor such as melanoma, head and neck, liver or kidney cancer. The CDR3 spells CASSLTGVGSNEQFF. The CDR3 DNA follows: TGTGCCAGCAGTCTGACAGGGGTTGGGAGCAATGAGCAGTTCTTC.